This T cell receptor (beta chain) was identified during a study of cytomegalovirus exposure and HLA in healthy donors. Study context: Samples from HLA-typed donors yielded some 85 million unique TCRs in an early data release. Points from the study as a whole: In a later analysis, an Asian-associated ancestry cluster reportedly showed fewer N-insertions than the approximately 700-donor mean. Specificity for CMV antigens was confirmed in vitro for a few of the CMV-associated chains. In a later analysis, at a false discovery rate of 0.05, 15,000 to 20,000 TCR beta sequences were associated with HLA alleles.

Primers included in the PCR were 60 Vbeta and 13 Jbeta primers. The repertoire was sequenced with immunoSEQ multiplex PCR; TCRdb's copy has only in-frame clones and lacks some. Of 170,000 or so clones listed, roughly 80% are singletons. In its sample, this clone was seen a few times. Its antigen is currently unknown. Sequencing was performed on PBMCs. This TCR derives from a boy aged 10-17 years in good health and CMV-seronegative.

The DNA for the CDR3 is TGTGCCTGGGACAGGGGGCTGGACACTGAAGCTTTCTTT. This gives the protein CAWDRGLDTEAFF. V is TRBV30 and J is TRBJ1-1, with TRBD1 identical over 10 bases. The germline V gene encodes CDR1 GTSNPN and CDR2 SVGIG (reference sequence). CDR3 length: 13 amino acids. V shed 5 bases and J 3 bases; nucleotides not matched to a gene: 3.